Listed here are 27 T cell receptor beta chains from one sample, sequenced in a study of identical twins. In TCRdb, the 5' RACE reads were re-called with MiXCR into one record per CDR3 protein. The sample contains approximately 210,000 distinct CDR3 sequences, approximately 15% of which appear only once. This same sample was also part of a study on T cells expressing NK-cell markers.

The source material was CD8+ T cells sorted from blood. The receptors originated from a woman between 18 and 29 years old in good health.

The chain employs TRBV4-3 and TRBJ2-1; 8 bases are a match to TRBD2. Germline CDR1 LGHNA, CDR2 YSLEER. V lost 6 bases, J lost 7 bases, and 2 bases stayed unmatched. The CDR3 spans 12 residues. CDR3 coding DNA: TGCGCCAGCAGTCGGGAGGGAAATGAGCAGTTCTTC. It encodes CASSREGNEQFF.

The CDR3 DNA reads as TGTGCCAGCAGTTTTTTTATCGGGGCGCCGAAACAGTACTTC. Its protein product is CASSFFIGAPKQYF. The chain links TRBV27 to TRBJ2-7; D might be TRBD1 or TRBD2, each matching 5 bases. Germline V CDR1 and CDR2: MNHEY, SMNVEV (reference sequence). Trimming removed 3 bases from V and 10 bases from J, with 19 bases in between. This CDR3 has 14 residues.

This clonotype was counted only a few times. This chain links TRBV14 with TRBJ2-7; D unclear. The CDR3 sequence is 14 residues long. Germline loops: CDR1 SGHDN, CDR2 FVKESK. V lost 0 bases and J 0 bases, leaving 6 bases between the germline ends. The CDR3 region has the DNA TGTGCCAGCAGCCAAGAGTACATCTCCTACGAGCAGTACTTC. This encodes CASSQEYISYEQYF.

V is TRBV5-1 and J is TRBJ2-3, with 9 bases identical to TRBD2. The length of the CDR3 is 16 residues. V lost 0 bases, J lost 2 bases, and 4 bases stayed unmatched. CDR1 is SGHRS and CDR2 is YFSETQ in the germline V gene. CDR3 protein: CASSLGLADNTDTQYF. The DNA for the CDR3 is TGCGCCAGCAGCTTGGGACTAGCGGACAACACAGATACGCAGTATTTT.

V usage is TRBV5-1 and J usage is TRBJ2-3; TRBD2 agrees at 12 bases. The CDR3 length is 15 residues. With 6 bases clipped from V and 0 bases from J, the junction kept 2 bases outside the gene matches. Germline CDR1 and CDR2: SGHRS and YFSETQ. For the CDR3, the DNA is TGCGCCAGCACCCTAGCGGGGGGGAGCACAGATACGCAGTATTTT. Translation: CASTLAGGSTDTQYF. The full variable domain, its missing parts supplied by reference TRBV5-1 and TRBJ2-3, is KAGVTQTPRYLIKTRGQQVTLSCSPISGHRSVSWYQQTPGQGLQFLFEYFSETQRNKGNFPGRFSGRQFSNSRSEMNVSTLELGDSALYLCASTLAGGSTDTQYFGPGTRLTVL.

The rearrangement links TRBV5-1 to TRBJ1-2; 10 bases map to TRBD1. The CDR3 runs 14 residues. The germline V gene has CDR1 SGHRS and CDR2 YFSETQ. The junction had 5 bases not matched to a gene; V was cut back by 5 bases and J by 4 bases. Here the CDR3 reads CASSRDRGPYGYTF. The CDR3 DNA reads TGCGCCAGCAGTCGGGACAGGGGTCCCTATGGCTACACCTTC.

This clonotype appeared a few times. The CDR3 protein is CASSPWEGRNEQFF. The CDR3 nucleotides read TGTGCCAGCAGCCCCTGGGAGGGCCGCAATGAGCAGTTCTTC. The chain is built from TRBV11-2 and TRBJ2-1; TRBD2 aligns across 7 bases. The CDR3 length is 14 residues. The V gene's germline CDR1 is SGHAT and CDR2 FQNNGV. The V gene end was trimmed by 5 bases and the J gene end by 6 bases; junction bases not matched to a gene: 7.

Turning to this clonotype: One end of the junction varies from germline; a read error may be responsible. CDR3 sequence: CASTLGGMDQPQHF. The CDR3 DNA follows: TGTGCCAGCACTTTAGGGGGAATGGATCAGCCCCAGCATTTT. This chain links TRBV12-3 or TRBV12-4 with TRBJ1-5, with a weak D call TRBD1 (6 bases). The CDR3 covers 14 residues.

Only a few counts were recorded for this clonotype. The chain has TRBV7-9 and TRBJ2-7; D gene uncertain. V was trimmed by 5 bases and J by 4 bases, leaving 12 bases between them. The germline V gene has CDR1 SEHNR and CDR2 FQNEAQ (reference sequence). This CDR3 has 13 amino acids. This chain's CDR3 is CASSAALGYEQYF. CDR3 nucleotide sequence: TGTGCCAGCAGCGCGGCACTGGGATACGAGCAGTACTTC.

This rearrangement joins TRBV7-8 to TRBJ1-5; TRBD1 might be the D (5 bases). V gave up 1 base and J gave up 6 bases, with 13 bases separating them. Germline V gene data show CDR1 as SGHVS and CDR2 as FQNEAQ. CDR3 length: 15 residues. The CDR3 spells CASSLGRRAGQPQHF. CDR3 bases: TGTGCCAGCAGCTTAGGGCGCAGGGCGGGTCAGCCCCAGCATTTT.

This clonotype was picked up a small number of times. The V gene is TRBV11-2, the J gene TRBJ2-3; D may be TRBD1 or TRBD2 (5 bases each). This CDR3 is built from 18 residues. V lost 8 bases to trimming and J lost 0 bases, with 24 bases between them. CDR1 SGHAT and CDR2 FQNNGV come from the germline V gene. CDR3 nucleotides: TGTGCCAGCGGAGGAATGGGGTGGGACGGGCAGAGCACAGATACGCAGTATTTT. Its translation is CASGGMGWDGQSTDTQYF.

The chain uses TRBV9 and TRBJ2-7; D call uncertain. V gave up 0 bases and J gave up 3 bases, with 13 bases separating them. The CDR3 covers 15 residues. Germline CDR1 SGDLS, CDR2 YYNGEE. CDR3 region: CASSVAPSQGYEQYF. In DNA form, the CDR3 reads TGTGCCAGCAGCGTAGCACCCAGCCAAGGCTACGAGCAGTACTTC.

This clonotype was seen repeatedly, ten times or more. The DNA of the CDR3 is TGTGCCAGCACCCCCCCGGCTAGCGGGCTCAATGAGCAGTTCTTC. Amino acids: CASTPPASGLNEQFF. The chain has TRBV12-3 or TRBV12-4 and TRBJ2-1, with 8 bases fitting TRBD2. Trimming removed 7 bases from V and 6 bases from J; junction bases left unmatched: 11. This CDR3 contains 15 residues.

This clonotype was seen at least ten times. The J gene is TRBJ2-7, the V gene TRBV3-1, with 9 bases that match TRBD2. CDR1 LGHDT and CDR2 YNNKEL come from the germline V gene (reference sequence). Trimming took 6 bases from V and 3 from J; bases not matched to a gene: 6. CDR3 size: 14 residues. CDR3 in amino acids: CASSLRSGSYEQYF. CDR3 sequence (DNA): TGTGCCAGCAGTCTTCGTAGCGGGAGCTACGAGCAGTACTTC.

This clonotype has just a few counts. The chain carries TRBV2 and TRBJ2-5, with D unresolved. This CDR3 region has 12 residues. Germline V gene data show CDR1 as SNHLY and CDR2 as FYNNEI. V lost 7 bases, J lost 3 bases, and 9 bases lay in between. CDR3: CASTSGEETQYF. The CDR3, as DNA: TGTGCCAGCACCTCCGGTGAAGAGACCCAGTACTTC.

Written as DNA, the CDR3 is TGCAGTGCTAGAGATCGGGAGGGCCGGGGAGATACGCAGTATTTT. Protein sequence: CSARDREGRGDTQYF. The chain links TRBV20-1 to TRBJ2-3; 8 nucleotides match TRBD2. The V segment lost 0 bases and the J segment 5 bases; nucleotides outside the gene matches: 7. Germline assignment: CDR1 DFQATT and CDR2 SNEGSKA (reference sequence). This CDR3 has 15 residues.

CDR3 nucleotide sequence: TGCAGTGCTCCGCTCGGGACGGGTTTATACGAGCAGTACTTC. This gives the protein CSAPLGTGLYEQYF. The chain is built from TRBV20-1 and TRBJ2-7, with D perhaps assigned TRBD1 or TRBD2 (5 bases each). V gave up 5 bases and J gave up 4 bases, with 18 bases separating them. CDR1 DFQATT and CDR2 SNEGSKA come from the germline V gene (reference sequence). The CDR3 runs 14 residues.

This chain joins TRBV12-3 or TRBV12-4 and TRBJ1-1; D uncertain. The CDR3 is 16 residues long. Trimming cost V 6 bases and J 4 bases, with 21 bases left between them. CDR3 coding DNA: TGTGCCAGCAGCCCCAGATTATACGGTCGCGGCACTGAAGCTTTCTTT. This translates into CASSPRLYGRGTEAFF.

This clonotype was counted a few times. The chain joins TRBV29-1 to TRBJ1-1, with unresolved D. The CDR3 is 10 residues long. In germline, CDR1 is SQVTM, CDR2 ANQGSEA. Deletions cut 7 bases from V and 4 bases from J, with 7 bases between. The CDR3 here is CSALVTEAFF. The CDR3 DNA reads as TGCAGCGCGTTAGTCACTGAAGCTTTCTTT.

The chain joins TRBV3-1 to TRBJ2-5; TRBD1 matches 10 bases. The CDR3 length is 16 residues. Trimming took 4 bases from V and 5 from J; bases not matched to a gene: 10. CDR1 and CDR2 from the germline V gene are LGHDT and YNNKEL (reference sequence). CDR3 region: CASSPTGQGVGETQYF. The CDR3 DNA reads as TGTGCCAGCAGCCCAACAGGACAGGGGGTTGGGGAGACCCAGTACTTC.

To note about this clonotype: One end of the junction varies from germline; a read error may be responsible. The chain links TRBV4-3 to TRBJ2-7; D is perhaps TRBD1 or TRBD2 (5 bases each). Germline CDR1 LGHNA, CDR2 YSLEER. The CDR3 runs 12 residues. In nucleotides, the CDR3 is TGCGCCAGCAGCCAAGATGAGGGGTCCCTCCGCTTC. Its protein is CASSQDEGSLRF.

This clonotype has more than one count but fewer than ten. The J gene is TRBJ2-3, the V gene TRBV9, with unresolved D. CDR3 length equals 10 residues. The V end lost 7 bases, the J end lost 5 bases, and 5 bases lay between the germline ends. The germline gives CDR1 SGDLS, CDR2 YYNGEE. The CDR3 loop is CASGRDTQYF. CDR3 coding DNA: TGTGCCAGCGGAAGAGATACGCAGTATTTT.

This clonotype was counted only a few times. The V call is TRBV27, the J call TRBJ2-3; the D is unclear. V gave up 5 bases and J gave up 1 base, with 10 bases separating them. The CDR3 covers 14 residues. Germline CDR1 reads MNHEY; CDR2 reads SMNVEV (reference sequence). The CDR3 DNA follows: TGTGCCAGCAGTAAAGCCGCGGGCACAGATACGCAGTATTTT. It is translated as CASSKAAGTDTQYF.

This clonotype was recorded at least ten times. The rearrangement uses TRBV6-1 and TRBJ2-2; 13 bases align to TRBD2. The CDR3 runs to 15 residues. The germline CDR1 and CDR2 sequences are MNHNS and SASEGT. Trimming at V came to 6 bases and at J to 6 bases, leaving 4 bases not matched to a gene. CDR3 loop: CASSTLAGGPGELFF. The CDR3 DNA follows: TGTGCCAGCAGCACACTAGCGGGGGGGCCCGGGGAGCTGTTTTTT.

There are a few counts of this clonotype. The chain couples TRBV20-1 to TRBJ2-7; D is ambiguous. The length of the CDR3 is 12 residues. Germline assignment: CDR1 DFQATT and CDR2 SNEGSKA (reference sequence). V was clipped by 3 bases and J by 6 bases, with 12 bases between them. The CDR3 spells CSASTPPGEQYF. The DNA for the CDR3 is TGCAGTGCTAGTACCCCACCAGGCGAGCAGTACTTC.

J is TRBJ2-1 and V is TRBV12-3 or TRBV12-4; 10 bases match TRBD1. V gave up 4 bases and J gave up 8 bases; unmatched junction bases: 5. The CDR3 covers 14 residues. The CDR3 sequence: CASSSGTGEHEQFF. The CDR3 nucleotides are TGTGCCAGCAGTTCCGGGACAGGGGAACATGAGCAGTTCTTC.

The rearrangement uses TRBV25-1 and TRBJ1-2; TRBD1 matches 8 bases. V dropped 6 bases and J dropped 4; count of bases not matched to a gene: 7. CDR3 length: 14 amino acids. CDR1 MGHDK and CDR2 SYGVNS come from the germline V gene. The CDR3, as DNA: TGTGCCAGCAGCCGGACAGGGTCGGGCTATGGCTACACCTTC. It yields the protein CASSRTGSGYGYTF.